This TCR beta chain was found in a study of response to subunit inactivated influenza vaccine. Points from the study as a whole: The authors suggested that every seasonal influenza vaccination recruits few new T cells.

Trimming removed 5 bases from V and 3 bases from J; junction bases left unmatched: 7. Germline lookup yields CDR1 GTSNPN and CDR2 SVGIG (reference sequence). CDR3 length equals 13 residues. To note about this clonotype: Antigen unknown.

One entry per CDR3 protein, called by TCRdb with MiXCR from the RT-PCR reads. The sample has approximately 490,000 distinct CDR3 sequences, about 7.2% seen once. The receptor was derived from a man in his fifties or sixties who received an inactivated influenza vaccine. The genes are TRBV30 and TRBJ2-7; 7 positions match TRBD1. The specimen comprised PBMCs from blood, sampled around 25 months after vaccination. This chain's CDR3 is CAWDLTGFYEQYF. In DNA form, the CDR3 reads TGTGCCTGGGATTTGACAGGGTTCTACGAGCAGTACTTC.